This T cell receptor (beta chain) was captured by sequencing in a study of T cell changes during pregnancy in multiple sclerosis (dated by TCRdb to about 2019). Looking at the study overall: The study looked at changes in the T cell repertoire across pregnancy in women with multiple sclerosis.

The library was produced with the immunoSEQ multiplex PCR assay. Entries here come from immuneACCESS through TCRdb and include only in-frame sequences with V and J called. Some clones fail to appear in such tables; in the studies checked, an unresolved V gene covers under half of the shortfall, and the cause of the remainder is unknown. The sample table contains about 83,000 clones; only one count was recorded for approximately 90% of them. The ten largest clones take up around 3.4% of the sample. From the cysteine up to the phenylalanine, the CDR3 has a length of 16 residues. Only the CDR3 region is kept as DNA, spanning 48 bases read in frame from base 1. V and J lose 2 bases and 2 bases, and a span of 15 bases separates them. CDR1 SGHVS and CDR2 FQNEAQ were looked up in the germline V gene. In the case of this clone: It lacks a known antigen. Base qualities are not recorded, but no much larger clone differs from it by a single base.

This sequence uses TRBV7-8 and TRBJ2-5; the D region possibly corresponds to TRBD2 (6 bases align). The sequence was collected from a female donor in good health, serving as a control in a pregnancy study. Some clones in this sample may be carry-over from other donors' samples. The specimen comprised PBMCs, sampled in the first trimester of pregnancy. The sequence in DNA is TGTGCCAGCAGCTTATTGGTTCGGCTAGCGCAAGAGACCCAGTACTTC. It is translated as CASSLLVRLAQETQYF.